The next 31 T cell receptor beta chains were all read from a single sample in a study of OX40 agonist ivuxolimab in advanced cancers. TCRdb's copy holds only in-frame clones and misses some; the assay was immunoSEQ multiplex PCR. This table holds approximately 100,000 clones, 85% to 90% found once. The sequencing here drew on CD4+ or CD8+ T cells sorted from blood, taken in a trial of the OX40 agonist ivuxolimab. These receptors were taken from an adult with an advanced solid tumor such as melanoma, head and neck, liver or kidney cancer.

This chain links TRBV28 with TRBJ1-5, with D tentatively TRBD1 (6 bases). Germline loops: CDR1 MDHEN, CDR2 SYDVKM. The V gene lost 6 bases and the J gene lost 2 bases, with 8 bases spanning the gap. The CDR3 has 13 amino acids. CDR3 sequence (DNA): TGTGCCAGCAGGGCAGGGGGCAATCAGCCCCAGCATTTT. This codes for CASRAGGNQPQHF.

Comments on this clone: Other DNA sequences in this specimen translate into the identical CDR3. This chain links TRBV28 with TRBJ1-1; D possibly corresponds to TRBD1 (5 bases). Germline V gene sequence: CDR1 MDHEN, CDR2 SYDVKM. With 8 bases removed from V and 1 base from J, the gap between germline ends came to 8 bases. CDR3 length: 12 amino acids. In DNA, the CDR3 is TGTGCCAGCCGACAGAGGAACACTGAAGCTTTCTTT. Its protein product is CASRQRNTEAFF.

V and J are TRBV4-2 and TRBJ2-5, with D perhaps matching TRBD2 (5 bases). Germline V gene lookup returns CDR1 LGHNA and CDR2 YNFKEQ. With 0 bases removed from V and 4 bases from J, the gap between germline ends came to 12 bases. The CDR3 is 15 residues long. The CDR3, as DNA: TGTGCCAGCAGCCAAGAGAGAGGGAATTCAGAGACCCAGTACTTC. Amino acids: CASSQERGNSETQYF.

The CDR3, as DNA: TGTGCCAGCTTAAGTAGCGGGGGATACAATGAGCAGTTCTTC. Its protein is CASLSSGGYNEQFF. The chain carries TRBV6-1 and TRBJ2-1; 9 positions agree with TRBD2. This CDR3 region has 14 residues. Germline CDR1 reads MNHNS; CDR2 reads SASEGT. The trim removed 8 bases at V and 4 bases at J, leaving 6 bases unmatched.

J is TRBJ1-1 and V is TRBV7-9, with no clear D. Trimming removed 3 bases from V and 4 bases from J, with 12 bases in between. Germline assignment: CDR1 SEHNR and CDR2 FQNEAQ (reference sequence). The length of the CDR3 is 14 residues. The CDR3: CASSFGHLGTEAFF. In DNA, the CDR3 is TGTGCCAGCAGCTTCGGCCACCTCGGCACTGAAGCTTTCTTT.

The J gene is TRBJ1-4, the V gene TRBV7-9; D is unclear. V was trimmed by 1 base and J by 3 bases, leaving 9 bases between them. The CDR3 loop spans 15 amino acids. CDR1 is SEHNR and CDR2 is FQNEAQ in the germline V gene (reference sequence). The CDR3 coding sequence is TGTGCCAGCAGCTTAGTTTCCAAAGCTAATGAAAAACTGTTTTTT. Translated, it gives CASSLVSKANEKLFF.

This clone was observed a single time. The chain couples TRBV12-5 to TRBJ2-3; TRBD1 matches at 8 bases. V gave up 7 bases and J gave up 1 base; unmatched junction bases: 7. The CDR3 has 15 amino acids. Germline V gene data show CDR1 as LGHNT and CDR2 as FRNRAP. DNA of the CDR3: TGTGCTAGTGCCTATGGACAGGGACGCACAGATACGCAGTATTTT. The encoded protein is CASAYGQGRTDTQYF.

The J gene is TRBJ1-5, the V gene TRBV7-8; 8 nucleotides agree with TRBD1. The CDR3 is 14 residues long. From germline, CDR1 is SGHVS and CDR2 FQNEAQ. The junction had 6 bases not matched to a gene; V was cut back by 7 bases and J by 4 bases. The CDR3, as DNA: TGTGCCAGCACCAGGGGGCTAGGGAATCAGCCCCAGCATTTT. The encoded protein is CASTRGLGNQPQHF.

The V call is TRBV6-1, the J call TRBJ1-4; TRBD1 agrees at 9 bases. CDR3 length: 14 amino acids. The germline V gene has CDR1 MNHNS and CDR2 SASEGT. V gave up 4 bases and J gave up 6 bases; unmatched junction bases: 3. The CDR3 region has the DNA TGTGCCAGCAGTGCCCGGACAGGGGATGAAAAACTGTTTTTT. Encoded protein: CASSARTGDEKLFF.

V gene TRBV29-1 combines with J gene TRBJ1-1; 7 nucleotides line up with TRBD1. Per germline, CDR1 SQVTM and CDR2 ANQGSEA. The CDR3 runs to 13 residues. The V gene end was trimmed by 6 bases and the J gene end by 0 bases; junction bases not matched to a gene: 4. In DNA, the CDR3 is TGCAGCGTGAGGGACAGACTGAACACTGAAGCTTTCTTT. This sequence encodes CSVRDRLNTEAFF.

This chain joins TRBV7-7 and TRBJ2-2, with D possibly being TRBD2 (5 bases). CDR1 SSHAT and CDR2 FNYEAQ come from the germline V gene (reference sequence). Trimming left V 5 bases short and J 7 bases short, with 8 bases between. The CDR3 loop spans 12 amino acids. The CDR3 protein is CASSTAGGELFF. DNA of the CDR3: TGTGCCAGCAGCACGGCGGGCGGGGAGCTGTTTTTT.

This rearrangement joins TRBV19 to TRBJ2-7; 7 bases match TRBD1. V lost 4 bases and J lost 2; bases outside the gene matches: 8. Germline V gene sequence: CDR1 LNHDA, CDR2 SQIVND (reference sequence). The CDR3 consists of 15 residues. Here the CDR3 DNA reads TGTGCCAGTAGTAGGGACAGCGAAGGCCCCTACGAGCAGTACTTC. Translated: CASSRDSEGPYEQYF.

The chain uses TRBV4-3 and TRBJ2-1; 7 bases match TRBD1. Trimming cost V 1 base and J 8 bases; bases outside gene matches: 5. Per germline, CDR1 LGHNA and CDR2 YSLEER. The CDR3 totals 14 residues. The CDR3 DNA is TGCGCCAGCAGCCAAGGACAGGGCAGGGATGAGCAGTTCTTC. Translation: CASSQGQGRDEQFF.

V gene TRBV18 combines with J gene TRBJ1-2; D ambiguous. With 4 bases removed from V and 1 base from J, the gap between germline ends came to 16 bases. Germline CDR1 reads KGHSH; CDR2 reads LQKENI. The CDR3 contains 16 residues. The CDR3 coding sequence is TGTGCCAGCTCACACGCGACATCCCCCCTTAACTATGGCTACACCTTC. Translated, it gives CASSHATSPLNYGYTF.

The chain is built from TRBV6-6 and TRBJ1-4; D is possibly TRBD1 (6 bases). Germline V gene data show CDR1 as MNHNY and CDR2 as SVGAGI (reference sequence). The CDR3 has 14 amino acids. V shed 6 bases and J shed 7 bases, with 15 bases lying between them. CDR3 amino acids: CASSVSSTGEKLFF. As DNA, the CDR3 is TGTGCCAGCAGCGTAAGCTCGACAGGTGAAAAACTGTTTTTT.

Turning to this clone: The germline gene is not matched at one end of the junction; a read error may be the cause. The chain has TRBV7-7 and TRBJ2-5; D may match TRBD1 or TRBD2 (6 bases each). The CDR3 covers 14 residues. Germline loops: CDR1 SSHAT, CDR2 FNYEAQ (reference sequence). The chain's CDR3 is CASSRGRGAETQYF. The CDR3 DNA reads TGTGCTAGCAGCCGGGGGCGGGGCGCGGAGACCCAGTACTTC. Full variable domain (rest looked up from reference TRBV7-7 and TRBJ2-5): GAGVSQSPRYKVTKRGQDVTLRCDPISSHATLYWYQQALGQGPEFLTYFNYEAQPDKSGLPSDRFSAERPEGSISTLTIQRTEQRDSAMYRCASSRGRGAETQYFGPGTRLLVL.

This clone was observed a few times. The gene calls are TRBV19 and TRBJ1-2; D not resolved. CDR3 length: 14 amino acids. The germline CDR1 and CDR2 sequences are LNHDA and SQIVND (reference sequence). The V gene lost 6 bases and the J gene lost 4 bases, with 15 bases spanning the gap. The CDR3 region is CASRSSGSIYGYTF. The CDR3 DNA reads as TGTGCCAGTAGGAGTTCGGGCAGCATCTATGGCTACACCTTC.

This clone has a handful of counts. The chain uses TRBV2 and TRBJ1-5; a possible D gene is TRBD1 (6 bases). This CDR3 is built from 13 residues. Germline V gives CDR1 SNHLY, CDR2 FYNNEI. V lost 7 bases and J lost 6, with 13 bases in between. In DNA, the CDR3 is TGTGCCAGCAACAGGGAGAAGGGTCAGCCCCAGCATTTT. Translating it yields CASNREKGQPQHF. The complete variable domain, with remaining parts taken from reference TRBV2 and TRBJ1-5, reads EPEVTQTPSHQVTQMGQEVILRCVPISNHLYFYWYRQILGQKVEFLVSFYNNEISEKSEIFDDQFSVERPDGSNFTLKIRSTKLEDSAMYFCASNREKGQPQHFGDGTRLSIL.

The genes are TRBV27 and TRBJ1-2; 7 bases match TRBD1. This CDR3 is built from 14 residues. Germline V gene data show CDR1 as MNHEY and CDR2 as SMNVEV (reference sequence). The ends lost 3 bases at V and 7 bases at J; junction bases unmatched: 8. CDR3 protein: CASSFLGGQGGYTF. CDR3 sequence (DNA): TGTGCCAGCAGTTTCCTAGGGGGCCAAGGTGGCTACACCTTC.

V is TRBV7-9 and J is TRBJ1-4, with D uncertain. There are 17 residues in the CDR3. Germline V CDR1 and CDR2: SEHNR, FQNEAQ (reference sequence). Trimming took off 3 bases at V and 0 bases at J, with 14 bases between the two ends. The CDR3 nucleotides are TGTGCCAGCAGCTTGGACCTTCAGAGAACAACTAATGAAAAACTGTTTTTT. This encodes CASSLDLQRTTNEKLFF.

The CDR3 DNA is TGTGCCATCAGTGATCACGGGGGGCTCGGCGGCGAGCAGTACTTC. The encoded protein is CAISDHGGLGGEQYF. The chain recombines TRBV10-3 with TRBJ2-7; possibly TRBD2 for D (7 bases). With 3 bases removed from V and 6 bases from J, the gap between germline ends came to 18 bases. CDR1 is ENHRY and CDR2 is SYGVKD in the germline V gene. The CDR3 is made up of 15 amino acids.

The V gene is TRBV7-9, the J gene TRBJ2-5; 10 nucleotides agree with TRBD2. Losses at the gene ends were 5 bases for V and 4 bases for J; bases not matched to a gene: 4. CDR3 size: 14 residues. Germline V lookup: CDR1 SEHNR, CDR2 FQNEAQ (reference sequence). The CDR3 loop reads CASSAGTSVETQYF. In DNA form, the CDR3 reads TGTGCCAGCAGCGCCGGGACTAGCGTAGAGACCCAGTACTTC.

The chain employs TRBV6-5 and TRBJ1-2; no firm D call. Germline CDR1 reads MNHEY; CDR2 reads SVGAGI. Between the trimmed V and J ends, which lost 5 bases and 0 bases, there was a span of 10 bases. CDR3 length: 14 residues. CDR3 DNA sequence: TGTGCCAGCAGTCGGACGCGAACTAACTATGGCTACACCTTC. Protein sequence: CASSRTRTNYGYTF.

CDR3 amino acids: CASSLSGDDQPQHF. Here the CDR3 DNA reads TGCGCCAGCAGCTTGTCGGGGGACGATCAGCCCCAGCATTTT. The rearrangement joins TRBV5-1 to TRBJ1-5, with D tentatively TRBD1 (5 bases). Per the germline V gene, CDR1 is SGHRS and CDR2 is YFSETQ. This CDR3 spans 14 amino acids. V was cut by 1 base and J by 5 bases, with 10 bases left in between.

This sequence joins TRBV5-6 and TRBJ2-3; D perhaps matches TRBD2 (5 bases). CDR3 length equals 16 residues. Trimming left V 1 base short and J 1 base short, with 13 bases between. The germline CDR1 and CDR2 sequences are SGHDT and YYEEEE. The CDR3 region has the DNA TGTGCCAGCAGCTTGATTGGGGAGTGGGGCACAGATACGCAGTATTTT. Encoded protein: CASSLIGEWGTDTQYF.

This clone was counted a few times. The genes are TRBV29-1 and TRBJ1-1; D is undetermined. V was pared by 5 bases and J by 5 bases, with 12 bases between. Germline CDR1 is SQVTM and CDR2 is ANQGSEA. The length of the CDR3 is 12 residues. CDR3: CSVNPPGTEAFF. The CDR3 DNA reads as TGCAGCGTTAATCCCCCTGGGACTGAAGCTTTCTTT.

This clone was observed once. This chain joins TRBV15 and TRBJ1-2, with TRBD1 identical over 9 bases. Germline CDR1 reads LNHNV; CDR2 reads YYDKDF (reference sequence). The CDR3 loop spans 16 amino acids. The V gene end was trimmed by 4 bases and the J gene end by 5 bases; junction bases not matched to a gene: 11. The CDR3 DNA sequence: TGTGCCACCAGCAACCGAAAAGCGGGACAGGGATATGGCTACACCTTC. This sequence encodes CATSNRKAGQGYGYTF. Full variable domain (remainder filled in from reference TRBV15 and TRBJ1-2): DAMVIQNPRYQVTQFGKPVTLSCSQTLNHNVMYWYQQKSSQAPKLLFHYYDKDFNNEADTPDNFQSRRPNTSFCFLDIRSPGLGDTAMYLCATSNRKAGQGYGYTFGSGTRLTVV.

This rearrangement joins TRBV11-2 to TRBJ1-1; tentatively, D is TRBD1 (5 bases). Germline V CDR1 and CDR2: SGHAT, FQNNGV. CDR3 size: 16 residues. Trimming removed 1 base from V and 1 base from J, with 13 bases in between. DNA for the CDR3: TGTGCCAGCAGCTTAGGGGGGTGGGTGGAGAACACTGAAGCTTTCTTT. Its protein is CASSLGGWVENTEAFF. Full variable domain (missing parts from reference TRBV11-2 and TRBJ1-1): EAGVAQSPRYKIIEKRQSVAFWCNPISGHATLYWYQQILGQGPKLLIQFQNNGVVDDSQLPKDRFSAERLKGVDSTLKIQPAKLEDSAVYLCASSLGGWVENTEAFFGQGTRLTVV.

The V gene is TRBV10-3, the J gene TRBJ2-3; D may be TRBD2 (5 bases). The length of the CDR3 is 15 residues. V shed 2 bases and J shed 0 bases, with 9 bases lying between them. In germline, CDR1 is ENHRY, CDR2 SYGVKD. CDR3 in amino acids: CAISEPGESTDTQYF. CDR3 nucleotide sequence: TGTGCCATCAGTGAGCCTGGGGAGAGCACAGATACGCAGTATTTT.

This chain joins TRBV5-6 and TRBJ1-5; 9 positions agree with TRBD1. Losses at the gene ends were 2 bases for V and 4 bases for J; bases not matched to a gene: 4. Germline V gene lookup returns CDR1 SGHDT and CDR2 YYEEEE. The CDR3 spans 15 residues. The CDR3 region is CASSFGQGLNQPQHF. CDR3 sequence (DNA): TGTGCCAGCAGCTTCGGACAGGGGTTGAATCAGCCCCAGCATTTT.

This chain uses TRBV27 with TRBJ2-6; the D gene is possibly TRBD2 (5 bases). Trimming pared 3 bases from V and 0 bases from J, leaving 12 bases between. CDR3 size: 17 residues. Germline V lookup: CDR1 MNHEY, CDR2 SMNVEV (reference sequence). The CDR3 protein is CASSFNGISSGANVLTF. CDR3 nucleotide sequence: TGTGCCAGCAGTTTCAACGGGATCAGCTCTGGGGCCAACGTCCTGACTTTC.